This T cell receptor beta chain was identified during a study of cytomegalovirus exposure and HLA in healthy donors (dated by TCRdb to 2015 to 2018). In the study overall: An earlier analysis of approximately 590 of the donors reported more than 250 Gb of sequence data and 117 million unique TCR beta sequences from 150 million to 200 million T cells. In a later analysis, previously published TCR beta repertoires from about 670 donors were re-analyzed and high-resolution HLA genotyping was added so that TCR occurrence patterns could be studied. On average, around 240,000 unique TCR beta nucleotide sequences were sequenced per donor among fewer than 500 genotyped donors of the cohort, with about 19% of those sequences being non-productive. The study was designed to test whether signatures of past pathogen exposure could be identified by cataloging public T cell receptors. Using immunosequencing, the study profiled T cell repertoires from 666 subjects and related those repertoires to cytomegalovirus serostatus. A later genetic analysis took genome-wide SNP genotypes for about 55% of the 666 donors and used that subset as a discovery cohort. High-throughput TCR immunosequencing, statistical association of individual TCRs with disease status, and machine learning were combined to predict cytomegalovirus infection status. The number of typed donors differed by locus: 629-630 for A, B, C, DRB1 and DQB1; about 520 for DQA1; 606 for DPA1; and about 450 for DPB1. Every repertoire in the discovery cohort had been generated on one and the same sequencing platform. In the later analysis, no new phenotypic data were used to find candidate immune exposures; instead, reliance was placed on TCR beta sequences and their occurrence across donors. Roughly 5 DR-DQ haplotypes were handled as single units for association and clustering, since linkage in the cohort was strong. HLA typing covered class I and class II loci at four-digit resolution. An early release covering roughly 580 HLA-typed donors comprised about 300 gigabases of sequencing data and approximately 85 million unique TCR sequences. An earlier analysis of approximately 630 of the donors applied high-throughput TCR beta sequencing to assess whether each TCR beta V gene segment acted as functional or pseudogenic. Donor age, sex, ethnicity and CMV serostatus were collected together with the repertoire data. The genetic ancestry cluster associated with self-reported Caucasian donors included around 76% of the 350 to 500 genotyped donors. Besides the first cohort of 550 to 750 subjects, a separate validation cohort made up of over 95 different subjects was used. Study-level results and caveats: In a later analysis, HLA-associated TCR beta chains showed more clonal expansion and lower generation probabilities than non-associated chains that were equally common. According to a later analysis, TCR association rates differed among HLA loci, with DRB1 alleles showing the most associated TCRs and HLA-C alleles showing the fewest. According to a later genetic analysis, donors in an Asian-associated ancestry cluster had fewer N-insertions in productive TCRs than the roughly 700-donor mean. The cohort was sequenced for TCR beta chains only, and without alpha or paired-chain data the features that could be detected were limited. Correlated functional status among segregating V segments might reflect linkage disequilibrium, but an unknown experimental factor could not be ruled out. An earlier analysis of roughly 570 of the donors showed that most TCR beta V segments appeared in productive rearrangements either about 87% or about 30% of the time, which broadly matched IMGT annotations. Assigning TCR associations to individual alleles was difficult when HLA alleles, especially DR and DQ, strongly co-occurred. Because HLA typing was unavailable for some donors at each locus, only the typed subset was used in association tests. A further reported finding was that TCR beta sequences accurately predicted the HLA-A and HLA-B alleles for most subjects in the first cohort. A cluster of highly shared sequence variants was judged likely to be a technical artifact of the sequencing pipeline. In vitro tests confirmed that a few of the cytomegalovirus-associated TCR beta chains recognize cytomegalovirus antigens. Some 16 rarely observed V segments, including chromosome 9 orphons, were excluded from the earlier analysis of approximately 500 of the donors because counts were too low. The classifier was reported to diagnose cytomegalovirus status with high specificity and sensitivity in both the original and validation cohorts. Specific HLA alleles were associated with 15,000 to 20,000 TCR beta sequences at a false discovery rate of 0.05 in a later analysis. A total of 164 TCR beta chains were listed by the study as associated with cytomegalovirus. The only immune exposure information available for the cohort was CMV serostatus. Because the 87-base-pair reads could not distinguish some IMGT-functional V segments, including TRBV6-2 and TRBV6-3, those segments were excluded. Across donors, most TCR sequences were observed very rarely, whereas some public TCRs were present in many individuals. In a later analysis, several top co-occurrence clusters were reported to appear linked to parvovirus B19, influenza, CMV and Epstein-Barr virus. In a later analysis, most CMV-associated TCR beta chains were found to appear HLA-restricted, with HLA associations seemingly driven largely by CMV exposure. According to the authors, the approach could potentially be generalized to other disease states and immunological phenotypes. Roughly uniform sequencing depth across donors was assumed in presence/absence analyses, although this assumption may not hold. V-gene and J-gene trimming of TCR beta chains was associated with a missense DCLRE1C variant in a later genetic analysis, and the association was replicated in an independent cohort.

Worth noting for this clone: There is no known antigen for this receptor. No much larger clone is present one base from it, and per-base qualities are unavailable.

For CDR1 and CDR2, the germline V gene (reference sequence) lists LNHNV and YYDKDF. From the cysteine up to the phenylalanine, the CDR3 has a length of 16 residues. This entry keeps only the CDR3 DNA: 48 bases, framed from base 1. Trimming takes 3 bases off V and 7 bases off J; junction bases not matched to a gene: 8. The receptor library was made with the immunoSEQ multiplex PCR assay. A mixture of 60 forward primers for TCR Vbeta segments and 13 reverse primers for TCR Jbeta segments was used in the multiplex PCR. A multiplex PCR assay on genomic DNA amplified the CDR3 region of rearranged TCR beta genes. The amplified TCR beta libraries were sequenced on the Illumina HiSeq System as 87-base-pair reads. The study's processing was this. In a later analysis, around 80 million unique TCR beta chains were counted across the approximately 670 repertoires, and roughly 9.9 million of these chains were shared by at least two donors. To remove PCR and sequencing errors, raw reads were error-corrected and collapsed into unique sequences using a nearest-neighbor algorithm that merged closely related sequences. Alignment of CDR3 sequences to IMGT reference sequences was used to assign V, D and J gene segments. Each retained sequence needed at least a six-nucleotide match to both a V gene segment and a J gene segment. A rearrangement was called productive if the CDR3 had no stop codons and remained in frame with V and J, and every other rearrangement was called non-productive. CDR3 was defined according to IMGT convention as the region running from the second conserved V-encoded cysteine to the conserved J-encoded phenylalanine. The earlier analysis of about 640 of the donors excluded any sequence lacking an unambiguous match to a single V gene segment. In an earlier analysis of 587 of the donors, a V segment was called functional when productive rearrangements were above 56.7%, and segregating when the standard deviation between donors exceeded 5%. To diagnose cytomegalovirus status from the catalog of TCR beta chain sequences, a statistical classification framework was built. V and J gene assignment, in a later analysis, came from comparing TCR nucleotide sequences with IMGT/GENE-DB human TR gene sequences. A later analysis assigned CDR3 sequences and most-parsimonious VDJ recombination scenarios with the TCRdist pipeline. In a later analysis, every TCR beta chain was defined by the combination of its CDR3 amino acid sequence and its V-gene family, and reads without a unique V-gene family were dropped. To address suspected cross-contamination and a sequencing artifact, a later analysis removed some 620 highly shared, low-generation-probability nucleotide sequences. A later analysis calculated a clonal expansion index for each public chain from normalized within-repertoire ranks of inferred template counts. In a later analysis, generation probabilities were computed using a VDJ recombination model fitted to out-of-frame rearrangements, and the results were checked against IGoR. Hypergeometric tests were used in a later analysis to score TCR-TCR, TCR-HLA and TCR-CMV co-occurrence, with a repertoire-size bias correction applied to the TCR pairs. False discovery rates were estimated in a later analysis by permuting HLA or CMV assignments 20 times. In a later analysis, co-occurring TCRs were grouped with DBSCAN, and TCRdist sequence similarity was added when clustering was performed within HLA-allele-positive subsets. Repertoires with fewer than 30,000 or more than 120,000 public chains were left out of co-occurrence clustering, as were four to six repertoires with anomalous nucleotide sharing. Here the immuneACCESS table is served through TCRdb, limited to in-frame sequences with V and J called. Missing clones are a known gap in these copies; in checked studies unresolved V genes cover under half, and the rest lacks a known reason. D and trimming were read from the DNA, whereas the V and J calls and clone size are those reported in that table. The sample table lists approximately 130,000 clones, over 70% of them with a count of one. About 3% of the sample belongs to the ten largest clones.

The cohort was made up of under 800 healthy bone marrow donors. At the time of sampling, every cohort member was nominally healthy, though immune exposures that went unrecorded were likely present. The donor was CMV seronegative and belonged to the group of more than 300 seronegative cohort members. Each donor provided a peripheral blood sample, and peripheral blood mononuclear cells were used for TCR beta sequencing. Genomic DNA was extracted from the blood cell samples with the Qiagen DNeasy Blood Extraction Kit. The material sequenced was PBMCs. The clonotype comes from a man aged 25-45 years in good health and CMV-seronegative. This chain joins TRBV15 to TRBJ2-7; 14 bases in the junction line up with TRBD2. CDR3 reads: CATSSSGLAGGWEQYF. The sequenced DNA: TGTGCCACCAGCAGCTCCGGACTAGCGGGAGGATGGGAGCAGTACTTC.